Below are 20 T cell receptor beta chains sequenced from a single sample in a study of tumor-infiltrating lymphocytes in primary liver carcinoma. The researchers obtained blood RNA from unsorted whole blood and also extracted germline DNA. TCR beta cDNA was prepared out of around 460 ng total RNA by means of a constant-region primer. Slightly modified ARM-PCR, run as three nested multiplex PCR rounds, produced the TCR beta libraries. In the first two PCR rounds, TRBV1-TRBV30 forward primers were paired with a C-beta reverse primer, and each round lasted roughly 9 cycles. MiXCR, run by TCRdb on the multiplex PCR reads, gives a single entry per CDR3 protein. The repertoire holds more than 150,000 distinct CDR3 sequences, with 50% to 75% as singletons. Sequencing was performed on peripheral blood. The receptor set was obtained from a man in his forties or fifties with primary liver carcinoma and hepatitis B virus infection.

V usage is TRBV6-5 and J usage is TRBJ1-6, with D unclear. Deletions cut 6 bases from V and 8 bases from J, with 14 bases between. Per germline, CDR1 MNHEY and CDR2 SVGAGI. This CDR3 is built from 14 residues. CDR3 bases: TGTGCCAGCAGCCAACAGCGAACGGATTCACCCCTCCACTTT. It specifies CASSQQRTDSPLHF.

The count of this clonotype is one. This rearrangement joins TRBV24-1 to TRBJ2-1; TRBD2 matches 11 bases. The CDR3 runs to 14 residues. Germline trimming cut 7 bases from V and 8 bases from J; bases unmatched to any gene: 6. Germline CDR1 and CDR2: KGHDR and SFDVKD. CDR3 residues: CATRASGRSYEQFF. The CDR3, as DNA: TGTGCCACCAGAGCTAGCGGGAGGAGTTATGAGCAGTTCTTC.

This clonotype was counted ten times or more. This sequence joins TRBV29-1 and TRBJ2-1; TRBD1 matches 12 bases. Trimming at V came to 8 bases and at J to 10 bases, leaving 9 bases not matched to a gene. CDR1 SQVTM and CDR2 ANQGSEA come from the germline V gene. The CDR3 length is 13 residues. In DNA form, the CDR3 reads TGCAGCCCGCTGGGACAGGGGGCAGGGGAGCAGTTCTTC. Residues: CSPLGQGAGEQFF.

The CDR3 here is CASRKAYNEQFF. CDR3 nucleotides: TGTGCCAGCAGGAAGGCGTACAATGAGCAGTTCTTC. This chain joins TRBV28 and TRBJ2-1; D is unresolved. Germline V lookup: CDR1 MDHEN, CDR2 SYDVKM. The V end lost 6 bases, the J end lost 4 bases, and 7 bases lay between the germline ends. The CDR3 totals 12 residues. Full variable domain (outside the CDR3, taken from reference TRBV28 and TRBJ2-1): DVKVTQSSRYLVKRTGEKVFLECVQDMDHENMFWYRQDPGLGLRLIYFSYDVKMKEKGDIPEGYSVSREKKERFSLILESASTNQTSMYLCASRKAYNEQFFGPGTRLTVL.

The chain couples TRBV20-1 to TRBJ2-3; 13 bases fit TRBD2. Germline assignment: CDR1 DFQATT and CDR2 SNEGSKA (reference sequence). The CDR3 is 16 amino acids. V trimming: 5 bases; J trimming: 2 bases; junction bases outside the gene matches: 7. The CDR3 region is CSAQEGLAGNTDTQYF. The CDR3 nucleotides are TGCAGTGCTCAGGAGGGACTAGCGGGGAACACAGATACGCAGTATTTT.

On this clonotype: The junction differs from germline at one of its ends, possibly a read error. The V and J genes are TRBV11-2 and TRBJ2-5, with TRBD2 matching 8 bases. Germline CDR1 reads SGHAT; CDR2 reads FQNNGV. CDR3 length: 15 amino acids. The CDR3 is CASRLGVGAGETHYF. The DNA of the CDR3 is TGTGCAAGCAGACTCGGCGTGGGAGCGGGGGAGACCCACTACTTC.

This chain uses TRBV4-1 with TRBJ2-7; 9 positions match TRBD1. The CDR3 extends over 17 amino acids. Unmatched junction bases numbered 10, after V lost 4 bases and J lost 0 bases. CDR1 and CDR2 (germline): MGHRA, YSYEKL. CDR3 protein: CASSPAHGQGSSYEQYF. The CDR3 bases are TGCGCCAGCAGCCCTGCCCACGGACAGGGGAGCTCCTACGAGCAGTACTTC.

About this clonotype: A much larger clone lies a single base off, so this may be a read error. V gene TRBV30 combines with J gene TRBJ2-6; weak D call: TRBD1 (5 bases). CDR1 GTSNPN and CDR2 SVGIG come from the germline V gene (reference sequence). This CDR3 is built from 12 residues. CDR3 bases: TGTGCCTGGAGTGCTGGGGCCAACATCCTGACTTTC. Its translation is CAWSAGANILTF.

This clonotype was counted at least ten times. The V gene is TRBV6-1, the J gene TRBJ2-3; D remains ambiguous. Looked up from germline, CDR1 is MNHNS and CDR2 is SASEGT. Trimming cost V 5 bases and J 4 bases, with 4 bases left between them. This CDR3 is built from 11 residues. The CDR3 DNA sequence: TGTGCCAGCAGTCCTTCAGATACGCAGTATTTT. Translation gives CASSPSDTQYF.

CDR3 in DNA: TGCGCCAGCAGTCTCGCCACCGGCTACTCCTACGAGCAGTACTTC. Protein: CASSLATGYSYEQYF. The chain joins TRBV4-1 to TRBJ2-7; D is unresolved. The V gene lost 6 bases and the J gene lost 0 bases, with 15 bases spanning the gap. The CDR3 is 15 amino acids. Looked up from germline, CDR1 is MGHRA and CDR2 is YSYEKL.

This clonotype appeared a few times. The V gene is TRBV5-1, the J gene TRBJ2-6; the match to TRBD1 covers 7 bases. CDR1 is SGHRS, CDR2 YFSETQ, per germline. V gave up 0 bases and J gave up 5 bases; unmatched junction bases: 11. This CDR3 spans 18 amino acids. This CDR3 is CASSLEVGGVGRANVLTF. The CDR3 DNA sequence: TGCGCCAGCAGCTTGGAGGTAGGGGGCGTAGGAAGGGCCAACGTCCTGACTTTC.

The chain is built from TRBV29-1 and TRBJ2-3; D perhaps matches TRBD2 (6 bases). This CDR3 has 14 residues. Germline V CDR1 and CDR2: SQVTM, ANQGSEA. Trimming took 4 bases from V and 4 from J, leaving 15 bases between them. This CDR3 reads CSVVGGTGADTQYF. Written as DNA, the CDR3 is TGCAGCGTTGTGGGCGGGACGGGGGCAGATACGCAGTATTTT.

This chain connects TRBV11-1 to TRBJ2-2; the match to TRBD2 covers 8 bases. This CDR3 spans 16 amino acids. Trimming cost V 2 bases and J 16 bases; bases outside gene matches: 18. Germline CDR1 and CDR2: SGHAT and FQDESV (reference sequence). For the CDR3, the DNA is TGTGCCAGCAGCTTAATGGGACTAGGGAACACCGGGGGGCAGTTTTTT. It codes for CASSLMGLGNTGGQFF.

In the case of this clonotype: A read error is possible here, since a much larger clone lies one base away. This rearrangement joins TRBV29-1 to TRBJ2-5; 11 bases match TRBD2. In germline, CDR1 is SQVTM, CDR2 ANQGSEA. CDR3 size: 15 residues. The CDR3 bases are TGCAGCGCCGCGTCCGGGACTAGCGGCCAAGAGTCCCAGTACTTC. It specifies CSAASGTSGQESQYF.

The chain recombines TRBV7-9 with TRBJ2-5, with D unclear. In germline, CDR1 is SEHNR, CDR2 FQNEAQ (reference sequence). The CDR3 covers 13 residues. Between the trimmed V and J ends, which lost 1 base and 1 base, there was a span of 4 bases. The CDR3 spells CASSLETQETQYF. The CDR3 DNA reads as TGTGCCAGCAGCTTAGAAACCCAAGAGACCCAGTACTTC.

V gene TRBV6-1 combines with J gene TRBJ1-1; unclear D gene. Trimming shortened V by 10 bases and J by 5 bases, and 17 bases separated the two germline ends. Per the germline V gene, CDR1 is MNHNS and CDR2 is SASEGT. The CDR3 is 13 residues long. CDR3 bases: TGTGCCACTCGCCAAACGAGGGATACTGAAGCTTTCTTT. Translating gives CATRQTRDTEAFF.

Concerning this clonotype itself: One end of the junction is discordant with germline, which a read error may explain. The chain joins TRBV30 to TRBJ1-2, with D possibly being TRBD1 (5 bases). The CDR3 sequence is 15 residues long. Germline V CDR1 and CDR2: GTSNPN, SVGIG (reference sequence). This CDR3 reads CSWSASGGNNYGYTF. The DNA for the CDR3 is TGTTCCTGGAGTGCCTCGGGGGGGAACAACTATGGCTACACCTTC.

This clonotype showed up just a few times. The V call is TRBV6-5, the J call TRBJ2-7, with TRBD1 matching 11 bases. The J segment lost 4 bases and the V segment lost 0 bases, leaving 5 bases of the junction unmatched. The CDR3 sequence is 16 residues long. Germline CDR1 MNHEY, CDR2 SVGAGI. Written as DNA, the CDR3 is TGTGCCAGCAGTTACTCGAGGACAGGGGGCTTGTACGAGCAGTACTTC. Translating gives CASSYSRTGGLYEQYF.

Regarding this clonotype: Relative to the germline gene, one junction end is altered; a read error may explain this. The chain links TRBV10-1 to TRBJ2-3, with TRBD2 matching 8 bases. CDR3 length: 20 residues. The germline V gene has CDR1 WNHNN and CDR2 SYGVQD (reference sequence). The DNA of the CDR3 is TGCGCCAGCAGTGAGTCCGGTACTAGCGGCACCGGGTTGTACACAGGTACGCAGTATTTT. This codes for CASSESGTSGTGLYTGTQYF.

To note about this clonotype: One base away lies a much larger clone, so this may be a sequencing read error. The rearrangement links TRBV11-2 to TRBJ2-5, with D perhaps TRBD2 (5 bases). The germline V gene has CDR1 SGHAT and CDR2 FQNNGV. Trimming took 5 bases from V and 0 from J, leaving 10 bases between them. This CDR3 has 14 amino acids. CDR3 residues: CASSPSSNQETQYF. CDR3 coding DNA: TGTGCCAGCAGCCCTAGCAGCAACCAAGAGACCCAGTACTTC.